A single sample gave rise to the 7 T cell receptor beta chains below, sequenced in a study of blood T cell repertoires in COVID-19. Using immunoSEQ multiplex PCR, the repertoire was profiled, and TCRdb retains in-frame clones only, with some absent. The sample lists 250,000 to 350,000 clones, 87% occurring once. The sample taken for sequencing was PBMCs or T cells enriched from blood (not recorded which). These receptors all come from a woman between 40 and 55 years old who had recovered from COVID-19.

This rearrangement joins TRBV7-9 to TRBJ2-7, with TRBD2 identical over 7 bases. CDR3 length: 15 amino acids. Germline loops: CDR1 SEHNR, CDR2 FQNEAQ (reference sequence). Germline trimming cut 0 bases from V and 5 bases from J; bases unmatched to any gene: 7. The CDR3 is CASSLARTSGDEQYF. The CDR3 DNA sequence: TGTGCCAGCAGCTTAGCTAGGACAAGCGGGGACGAGCAGTACTTC.

The chain couples TRBV5-1 to TRBJ1-2; D possibly corresponds to TRBD1 (5 bases). The CDR3 totals 15 residues. The V end was cut by 0 bases, the J end by 3 bases, with 12 bases between. The V gene's germline CDR1 is SGHRS and CDR2 YFSETQ. The CDR3 bases are TGCGCCAGCAGCTTGGCGGACAATTCAGACTATGGCTACACCTTC. Residues: CASSLADNSDYGYTF.

The chain is built from TRBV28 and TRBJ1-3; 7 nucleotides line up with TRBD1. The ends lost 2 bases at V and 0 bases at J; junction bases unmatched: 4. The germline CDR1 and CDR2 sequences are MDHEN and SYDVKM. The CDR3 runs 16 residues. CDR3 DNA sequence: TGTGCCAGCAGTTTAGCCGACAGGGTCTCTGGAAACACCATATATTTT. It is translated as CASSLADRVSGNTIYF.

This clone occurred once. The genes are TRBV13 and TRBJ2-1, with D possibly matching TRBD2 (7 bases). This CDR3 comprises 14 residues. The V and J ends lost 3 bases and 7 bases respectively, with 13 bases between them. From germline, CDR1 is PRHDT and CDR2 FYEKMQ (reference sequence). The CDR3 is CASSLGAGVNEQFF. For the CDR3, the DNA is TGTGCCAGCAGCTTGGGGGCGGGAGTTAATGAGCAGTTCTTC.

This sequence joins TRBV9 and TRBJ2-1; 9 bases are shared with TRBD1. The CDR3 extends over 15 amino acids. Losses at the gene ends were 2 bases for V and 3 bases for J; bases not matched to a gene: 3. Germline lookup yields CDR1 SGDLS and CDR2 YYNGEE. Written as DNA, the CDR3 is TGTGCCAGCAGCGTTGGGGACAGGGACTACAATGAGCAGTTCTTC. It translates to CASSVGDRDYNEQFF.

This clone has a single count. V is TRBV5-4 and J is TRBJ1-6; no definite D call. CDR1 and CDR2 from the germline V gene are SGHNT and YYREEE (reference sequence). V dropped 0 bases and J dropped 5 bases, with 6 bases sitting between them. This CDR3 is built from 14 residues. The CDR3 DNA reads as TGTGCCAGCAGCTTGGGGCAGAATAATTCACCCCTCCACTTT. Amino acid sequence: CASSLGQNNSPLHF. Combining the CDR3 with reference TRBV5-4 and TRBJ1-6 gives the whole variable domain ETGVTQSPTHLIKTRGQQVTLRCSSQSGHNTVSWYQQALGQGPQFIFQYYREEENGRGNFPPRFSGLQFPNYSSELNVNALELDDSALYLCASSLGQNNSPLHFGNGTRLTVT.

The chain combines TRBV30 with TRBJ1-2; D gene ambiguous. V gave up 5 bases and J gave up 0 bases, with 7 bases separating them. CDR3 length equals 12 residues. From germline, CDR1 is GTSNPN and CDR2 SVGIG (reference sequence). The CDR3 here is CAWAGTNYGYTF. Written as DNA, the CDR3 is TGTGCCTGGGCAGGAACTAACTATGGCTACACCTTC.